These T cell receptor beta chains were read from a single sample in a study of T-cell reconstitution after alpha-beta-depleted transplantation in children. A single record per CDR3 protein comes from TCRdb applying MiXCR to the PCR reads. The sample has about 540,000 distinct CDR3 sequences; 18% are singletons. Specimen: PBMCs from the stem cell graft donor, collected from the stem cell graft. The receptors here all came from a human donor who donated a stem cell graft to a child with acute lymphoblastic leukemia. The CDR3 runs from the conserved cysteine through the conserved F or W. The order of the fields is CDR3 DNA, CDR3 protein, D gene, J gene, CDR3 length, V gene, clone size. A D gene is named only where the DNA matches it firmly. Part of the rows lack a size; the others show once, few, many or a class for expanded clones.

TGTGCCAGCAGCCGGACTAGCGGGGCCTACAATGAGCAGTTCTTC,CASSRTSGAYNEQFF,TRBD2,TRBJ2-1,15,TRBV7-2,many
TGTGCCAGCACAGCGGACCGGTACGGGAGCCCAGGTTTCAATGAGCAGTTCTTC,CASTADRYGSPGFNEQFF,NA,TRBJ2-1,18,TRBV11-1,few
TGTGCCAGCTCACTCACGACCGATTCACCCCTCCACTTT,CASSLTTDSPLHF,NA,TRBJ1-6,13,TRBV18,NA
TGTGCCAGCAGTCTCGGGACCCGAGGCCCCTATGGCTACACCTTC,CASSLGTRGPYGYTF,NA,TRBJ1-2,15,TRBV27,few
TGTGCCAGCAGCGTAGATGGCGGGGACTCCTACGAGCAGTACTTC,CASSVDGGDSYEQYF,NA,TRBJ2-7,15,TRBV9,NA
TGCAGTGCTAGAGGCAGGGGAAACACCATATATTTT,CSARGRGNTIYF,NA,TRBJ1-3,12,TRBV20-1,NA
TGCGCCAGCAGCAAGCAGAGTAACACTGAAGCTTTCTTT,CASSKQSNTEAFF,NA,TRBJ1-1,13,TRBV4-1,few
TGTGCCAGCAGTTTAATCCTCAATACAGGGAATGAGCAGTTCTTC,CASSLILNTGNEQFF,NA,TRBJ2-1,15,TRBV27,NA
TGCGCCAGCAGCAGGGGGAGGGCGAACACCGGGGAGCTGTTTTTT,CASSRGRANTGELFF,NA,TRBJ2-2,15,TRBV4-1,NA
TGCGCCAGCAGCCAAGATTGGCGGGAGGAATCCTACGAGCAGTACTTC,CASSQDWREESYEQYF,TRBD2,TRBJ2-7,16,TRBV4-1,NA
TGCGCCAGCAGCTGGACAGCCTCAGGGAGCTATGGCTACACCTTC,CASSWTASGSYGYTF,NA,TRBJ1-2,15,TRBV5-1,few
TGCAGTGCTCTCGGGTTCGCGGGCGGGGAGCTGTTTTTT,CSALGFAGGELFF,NA,TRBJ2-2,13,TRBV20-1,few
TGTGCCACCAGCCCGGGACAGGGTCCATACACCGGGGAGCTGTTTTTT,CATSPGQGPYTGELFF,TRBD1,TRBJ2-2,16,TRBV15,many
TGCAGTGCTAGACCATCGACTAGCTCAGATACGCAGTATTTT,CSARPSTSSDTQYF,TRBD2,TRBJ2-3,14,TRBV20-1,many
TGTGCCATCAGTGAGCCGGACAGGACTAATGAAAAACTGTTTTTT,CAISEPDRTNEKLFF,TRBD1,TRBJ1-4,15,TRBV10-3,few
TGCGCCAGCAGCTCGGCCCATTGGGACTTCGGTTCTGGGGCCAACGTCCTGACTTTC,CASSSAHWDFGSGANVLTF,NA,TRBJ2-6,19,TRBV5-1,few
TGTGCCAGCAGCTTCTCGGACATGGTAGTAGACCAGTACTTC,CASSFSDMVVDQYF,NA,TRBJ2-5,14,TRBV5-4,NA